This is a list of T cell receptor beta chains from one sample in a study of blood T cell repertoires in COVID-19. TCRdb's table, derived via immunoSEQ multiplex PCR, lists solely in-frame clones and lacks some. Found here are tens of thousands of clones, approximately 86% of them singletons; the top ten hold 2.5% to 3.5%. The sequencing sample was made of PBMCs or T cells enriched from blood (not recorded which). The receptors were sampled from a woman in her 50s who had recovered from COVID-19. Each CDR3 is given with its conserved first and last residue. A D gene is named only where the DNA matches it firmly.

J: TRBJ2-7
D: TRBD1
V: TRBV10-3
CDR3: CAAKPGTGSSEQYF
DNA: TGTGCTGCTAAACCGGGGACAGGGTCCTCCGAGCAGTACTTC

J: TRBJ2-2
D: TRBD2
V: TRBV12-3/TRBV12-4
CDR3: CASSSGRSGELFF
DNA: TGTGCCAGCAGTAGCGGGAGATCCGGGGAGCTGTTTTTT

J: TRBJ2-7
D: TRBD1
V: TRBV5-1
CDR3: CASSSDRGAYEQYF
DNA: TGCGCCAGCAGCTCGGACAGGGGCGCCTACGAGCAGTACTTC

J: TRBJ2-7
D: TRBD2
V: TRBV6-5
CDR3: CASRYTGTSGSYEQYF
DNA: TGTGCCAGCAGGTACACCGGGACTAGCGGGTCCTACGAGCAGTACTTC

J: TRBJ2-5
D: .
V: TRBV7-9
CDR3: CASSFKETQYF
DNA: TGTGCCAGCAGCTTTAAAGAGACCCAGTACTTC

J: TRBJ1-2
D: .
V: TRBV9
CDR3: CASSVTPRAAYGYTF
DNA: TGTGCCAGCAGCGTTACCCCCAGGGCAGCCTATGGCTACACCTTC

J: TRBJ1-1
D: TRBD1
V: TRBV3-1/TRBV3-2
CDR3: CASSQGVQGPAFF
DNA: TGTGCCAGCAGCCAAGGCGTACAGGGGCCAGCTTTCTTT

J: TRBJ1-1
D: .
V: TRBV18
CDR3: CASSSRGREAFF
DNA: TGTGCCAGCTCATCCAGGGGACGTGAAGCTTTCTTT

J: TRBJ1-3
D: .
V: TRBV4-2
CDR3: CASSQEFGKNTIYF
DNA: TGTGCCAGCAGCCAAGAATTTGGCAAAAACACCATATATTTT

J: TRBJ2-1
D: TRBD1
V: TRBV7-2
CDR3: CASSLSGTGYNEQFF
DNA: TGTGCCAGCAGCCTCTCCGGGACAGGTTACAATGAGCAGTTCTTC

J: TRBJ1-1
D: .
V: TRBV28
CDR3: CASSLPGVNTEAFF
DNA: TGTGCCAGCAGTTTACCAGGGGTTAACACTGAAGCTTTCTTT